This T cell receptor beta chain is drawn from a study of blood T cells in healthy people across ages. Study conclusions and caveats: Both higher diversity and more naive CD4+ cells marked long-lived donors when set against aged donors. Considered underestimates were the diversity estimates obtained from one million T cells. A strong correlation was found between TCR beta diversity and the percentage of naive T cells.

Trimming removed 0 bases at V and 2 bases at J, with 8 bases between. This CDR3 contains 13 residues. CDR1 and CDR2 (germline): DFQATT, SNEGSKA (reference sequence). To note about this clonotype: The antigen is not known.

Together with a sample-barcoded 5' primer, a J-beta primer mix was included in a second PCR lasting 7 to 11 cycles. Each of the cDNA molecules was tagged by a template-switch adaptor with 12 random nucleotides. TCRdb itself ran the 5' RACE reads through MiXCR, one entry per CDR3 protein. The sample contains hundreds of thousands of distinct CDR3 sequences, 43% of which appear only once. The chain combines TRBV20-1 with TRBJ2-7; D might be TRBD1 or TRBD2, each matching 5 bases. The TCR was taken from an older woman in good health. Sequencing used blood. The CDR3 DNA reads TGCAGTGCTAGAGATGGGGGAGCCTACGAGCAGTACTTC. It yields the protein CSARDGGAYEQYF.